The entry that follows covers one T cell receptor (beta chain) sequence. Antigen: not known. Primers included in the PCR were 60 Vbeta and 13 Jbeta primers. Sequenced by immunoSEQ multiplex PCR; TCRdb stores in-frame clones only, minus some. The sample records 160,000 or so clones, approximately 82% being singletons. The CDR3 length is 15 residues. Germline loops: CDR1 LGHNT, CDR2 FRNRAP. Trimming at V came to 5 bases and at J to 6 bases, leaving 8 bases not matched to a gene. The data stem from a study of cytomegalovirus exposure and HLA in healthy donors. Whole-study results and caveats: Researchers catalogued about 150 TCR beta chains as cytomegalovirus-associated. A later analysis found common viral pathogens apparently linked to several of the most significant clusters.

The source of this sequence is a woman aged 45-65 years in good health and CMV-seropositive. The sequenced material came from PBMCs. This chain links TRBV12-5 with TRBJ1-2, with 11 bases lining up with TRBD1. CDR3 sequence (DNA): TGTGCTAGTGGTCCGGGACAGGGGGATTCGAATGGCTACACCTTC. This sequence encodes CASGPGQGDSNGYTF.